This TCR beta chain was retrieved from a study of T cells in Graves' hyperthyroidism and ophthalmopathy. Study results and caveats: Classification by a 13 V-J model distinguished ophthalmopathy from stable hyperthyroidism.

On the basis of clinical symptoms, serum thyroxine and TRAb, thyroid ultrasound and orbital computed tomography, diagnoses were made. Fresh peripheral blood, under 11 ml, yielded the PBMCs. The CDR3 runs 14 residues. Germline-derived CDR1 and CDR2 are MNHEY and SMNVEV (reference sequence). Trimming left V 5 bases short and J 3 bases short, with 11 bases between. In this sample, this clonotype turned up many times. The antigen remains unidentified. RNA transcripts gave rise to amplified TCR beta CDR3 regions. The HTBI primer set was used in a first-round RT-PCR of the TCR CDR3. TCRdb analysed the multiplex PCR reads with MiXCR anew, one entry per CDR3 protein. The sample comprises some 740,000 distinct CDR3 sequences, 13% to 15% of which are singletons, and roughly 10% rests with the top ten.

What was sequenced was blood. The sequence came from a young woman with Graves' hyperthyroidism. The V and J genes are TRBV27 and TRBJ1-3; D might be TRBD1 (6 bases). CDR3 amino acids: CASSPRGIGNTIYF. The CDR3 coding sequence is TGTGCCAGCAGTCCCAGGGGCATTGGAAACACCATATATTTT.